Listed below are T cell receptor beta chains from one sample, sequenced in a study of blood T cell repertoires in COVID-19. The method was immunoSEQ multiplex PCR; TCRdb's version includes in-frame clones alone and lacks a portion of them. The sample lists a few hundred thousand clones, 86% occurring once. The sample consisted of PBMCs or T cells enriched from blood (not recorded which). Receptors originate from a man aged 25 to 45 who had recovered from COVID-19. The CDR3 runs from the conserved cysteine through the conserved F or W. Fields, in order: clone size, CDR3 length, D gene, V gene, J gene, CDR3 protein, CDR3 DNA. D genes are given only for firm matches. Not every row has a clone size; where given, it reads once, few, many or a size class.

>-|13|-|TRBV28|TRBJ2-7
CASSPQGLGEQYF
TGTGCCAGCAGTCCCCAGGGGTTGGGCGAGCAGTACTTC
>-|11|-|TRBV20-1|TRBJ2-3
CSASTRSTQYF
TGCAGTGCTAGTACGCGGAGTACGCAGTATTTT
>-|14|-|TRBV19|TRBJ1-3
CASSILSSGNTIYF
TGTGCCAGTAGTATCCTGAGCTCTGGAAACACCATATATTTT
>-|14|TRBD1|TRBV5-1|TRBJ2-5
CASAPDRVLETQYF
TGCGCCAGCGCCCCGGACAGGGTCCTGGAGACCCAGTACTTC
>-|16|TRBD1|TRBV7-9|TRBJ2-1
CASSRDSAGSYNEQFF
TGTGCCAGCAGCCGGGACAGCGCGGGCTCCTACAATGAGCAGTTCTTC
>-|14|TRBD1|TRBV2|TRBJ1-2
CASSKIGQGRGYTF
TGTGCCAGCAGTAAAATCGGACAGGGAAGAGGCTACACCTTC
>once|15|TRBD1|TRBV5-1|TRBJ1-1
CASSWDRGPGTEAFF
TGCGCCAGCAGCTGGGACAGGGGGCCGGGCACTGAAGCTTTCTTT
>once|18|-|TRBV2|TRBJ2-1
CASSLFGDSASSYNEQFF
TGTGCCAGCAGCTTATTCGGGGACTCGGCGAGCTCCTACAATGAGCAGTTCTTC
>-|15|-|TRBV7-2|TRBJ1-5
CASSQTSGSNQPQHF
TGTGCCAGCAGCCAAACTTCCGGTAGCAATCAGCCCCAGCATTTT
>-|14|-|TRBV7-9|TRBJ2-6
CASSGPPGANVLTF
TGTGCCAGCAGCGGCCCCCCCGGGGCCAACGTCCTGACTTTC
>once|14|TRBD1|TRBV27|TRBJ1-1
CASSLWDRNTEAFF
TGTGCCAGCAGTTTATGGGACAGGAACACTGAAGCTTTCTTT
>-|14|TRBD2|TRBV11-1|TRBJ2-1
CASSSREGHNEQFF
TGTGCCAGCAGCTCGCGGGAGGGCCACAATGAGCAGTTCTTC
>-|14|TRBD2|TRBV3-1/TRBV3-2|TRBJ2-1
CASSHGLANNEQFF
TGTGCCAGCAGCCACGGACTAGCAAACAATGAGCAGTTCTTC
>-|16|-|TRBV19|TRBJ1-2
CASSNSYRELNYGYTF
TGTGCCAGTAGTAACAGTTACAGGGAGCTTAACTATGGCTACACCTTC
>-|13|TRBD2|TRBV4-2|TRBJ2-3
CASSHGTSGSSNF
TGTGCCAGCAGCCATGGGACTAGCGGGAGCTCGAATTTT
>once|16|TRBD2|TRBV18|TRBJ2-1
CASSPSIGGSYNEQFF
TGTGCCAGCTCACCTTCTATCGGGGGGTCCTACAATGAGCAGTTCTTC
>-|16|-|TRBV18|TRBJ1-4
CASSPPGLRSNEKLFF
TGTGCCAGCTCACCACCGGGGCTCCGGAGTAATGAAAAACTGTTTTTT
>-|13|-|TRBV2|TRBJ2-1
CASSRESYNEQFF
TGTGCCAGCAGTCGAGAGTCTTACAATGAGCAGTTCTTC
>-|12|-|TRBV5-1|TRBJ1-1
CASSNPKAEAFF
TGCGCCAGCAGTAACCCTAAAGCTGAAGCTTTCTTT
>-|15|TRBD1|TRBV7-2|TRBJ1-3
CASSFQGAGGNTIYF
TGTGCCAGCAGCTTTCAGGGGGCTGGTGGAAACACCATATATTTT
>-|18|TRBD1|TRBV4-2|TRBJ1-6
CASSQGRGQGAHNSPLHF
TGTGCCAGCAGCCAAGGGAGGGGACAGGGGGCCCATAATTCACCCCTCCACTTT
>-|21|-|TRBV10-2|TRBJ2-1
CASSAPSGSSLRRDSYNEQFF
TGCGCCAGCAGTGCACCCTCGGGGTCATCCCTCCGGAGGGACTCCTACAATGAGCAGTTCTTC
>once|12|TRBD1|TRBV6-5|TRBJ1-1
CASSWTGGEAFF
TGTGCCAGCAGTTGGACAGGGGGGGAAGCTTTCTTT
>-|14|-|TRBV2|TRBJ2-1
CASSGSQFVNEQFF
TGTGCCAGCAGTGGGTCTCAGTTTGTCAATGAGCAGTTCTTC
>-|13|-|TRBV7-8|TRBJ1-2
CASSPGRVYGYTF
TGTGCCAGCAGCCCGGGCAGGGTGTATGGCTACACCTTC
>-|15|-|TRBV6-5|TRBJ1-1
CASSYSSGLNTEAFF
TGTGCCAGCAGTTACTCGTCAGGGCTGAACACTGAAGCTTTCTTT
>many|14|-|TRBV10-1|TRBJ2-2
CASTSSGNTGELFF
TGCGCCAGCACGTCCAGCGGGAACACCGGGGAGCTGTTTTTT
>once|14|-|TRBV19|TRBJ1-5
CASSMGLINQPQHF
TGTGCCAGTAGTATGGGACTGATCAATCAGCCCCAGCATTTT
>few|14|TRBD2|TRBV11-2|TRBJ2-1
CASSLLLAHNEQFF
TGTGCCAGCAGCTTACTACTAGCGCACAATGAGCAGTTCTTC
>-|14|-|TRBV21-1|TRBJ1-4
CASSILGSNEKLFF
TGTGCCAGCAGCATACTAGGGTCTAATGAAAAACTGTTTTTT
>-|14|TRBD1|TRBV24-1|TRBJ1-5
CATGPGQGNQPQHF
TGTGCCACCGGCCCAGGACAGGGCAATCAGCCCCAGCATTTT
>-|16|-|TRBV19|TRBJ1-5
CASSIRTTANNQPQHF
TGTGCCAGTAGTATACGGACAACCGCCAACAATCAGCCCCAGCATTTT
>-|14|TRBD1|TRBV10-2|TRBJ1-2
CASSLAGTGYGYTF
TGCGCCAGCAGTTTAGCCGGGACAGGGTATGGCTACACCTTC
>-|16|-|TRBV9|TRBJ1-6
CASSVGTLQDNSPLHF
TGTGCCAGCAGCGTAGGGACCCTACAGGATAATTCACCCCTCCACTTT
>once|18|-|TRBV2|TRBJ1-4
CASSEAFSWRALREKLFF
TGTGCCAGCAGTGAAGCGTTCAGTTGGAGGGCCTTACGGGAAAAACTGTTTTTT
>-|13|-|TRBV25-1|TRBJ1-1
CASSAQGRGEAFF
TGTGCCAGCAGTGCACAGGGAAGGGGTGAAGCTTTCTTT
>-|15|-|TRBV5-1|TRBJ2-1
CASSLVGQRGNEQFF
TGCGCCAGCAGCTTGGTAGGACAGCGCGGCAATGAGCAGTTCTTC
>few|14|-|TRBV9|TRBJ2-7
CASSVGHGIYEQYF
TGTGCCAGCAGCGTGGGACATGGAATTTACGAGCAGTACTTC
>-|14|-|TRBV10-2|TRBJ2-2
CASSGTVTAGELFF
TGCGCCAGCAGTGGGACAGTTACGGCCGGGGAGCTGTTTTTT
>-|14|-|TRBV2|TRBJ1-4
CASSDLGYNEKLFF
TGTGCCAGCAGTGATCTGGGCTATAATGAAAAACTGTTTTTT
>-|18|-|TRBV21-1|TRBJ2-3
CASSNRDTECPTTDTQYF
TGTGCCAGCAGCAACCGGGACACCGAATGCCCAACGACAGATACGCAGTATTTT
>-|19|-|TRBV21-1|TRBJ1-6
CASSKQGDRFDGVASPLHF
TGTGCCAGCAGCAAACAAGGTGACAGGTTTGATGGCGTGGCTTCACCCCTCCACTTT
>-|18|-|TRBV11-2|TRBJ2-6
CASSLFGGTYSGANVLTF
TGTGCCAGCAGCTTATTCGGCGGGACCTACTCTGGGGCCAACGTCCTGACTTTC
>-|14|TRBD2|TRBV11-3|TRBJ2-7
CASSPGLARAEQYF
TGTGCCAGCAGCCCAGGACTAGCGAGGGCCGAGCAGTACTTC
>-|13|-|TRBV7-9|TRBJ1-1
CASSSPRRAEAFF
TGTGCCAGCAGCTCCCCCAGGCGGGCTGAAGCTTTCTTT
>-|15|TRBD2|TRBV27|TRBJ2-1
CASRRLAGLYNEQFF
TGTGCCAGCAGACGACTAGCGGGATTATACAATGAGCAGTTCTTC
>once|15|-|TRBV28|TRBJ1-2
CASSLSGTYILGYTF
TGTGCCAGCAGTTTGTCTGGGACATATATATTGGGCTACACCTTC
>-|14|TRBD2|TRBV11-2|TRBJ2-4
CASSLTSGRGIQYF
TGTGCCAGCAGCTTAACTAGCGGGAGGGGCATTCAGTACTTC